The entry below describes one T cell receptor (beta chain). The antigen remains unidentified. The record originates from a study of post-analysis software for immune sequencing data. Study results and caveats: TRBV segments more frequent in patients than in controls numbered several and included TRBV5-6, TRBV5-1 and TRBV20-1. Multiple sclerosis was associated with a significant reduction in normalized Chao1 diversity relative to controls.

Trimming cost V 6 bases and J 8 bases, with 13 bases left between them. Germline assignment: CDR1 SQVTM and CDR2 ANQGSEA. The CDR3 is made up of 12 amino acids. Presence of unique molecular identifiers characterized the TCR beta cDNA libraries. TCRdb called the PCR reads again in MiXCR, with one record for every CDR3 protein. The table lists around 200,000 distinct CDR3 sequences, around 30% of them singletons. The chain recombines TRBV29-1 with TRBJ1-4; D is ambiguous. Sequenced input: blood. The sequence was obtained from a girl aged 2 to 17 with multiple sclerosis. The CDR3 reads CSVAVLREKLFF. The CDR3 DNA is TGCAGCGTGGCGGTGCTTCGGGAAAAACTGTTTTTT.